This entry lists 3 T cell receptor beta chains sequenced from one sample in a study of identical twins. In TCRdb, the 5' RACE reads were re-called with MiXCR into one record per CDR3 protein. The table records roughly 250,000 distinct CDR3 sequences, roughly 13% of them present only once. The source material was memory (CD45RO+) T cells sorted from blood. Every receptor here comes from a young woman in good health.

The chain couples TRBV7-2 to TRBJ1-3; D is unresolved. This CDR3 comprises 14 residues. V dropped 5 bases and J dropped 7 bases, with 15 bases sitting between them. In germline, CDR1 is SGHTA, CDR2 FQGNSA. CDR3 in DNA: TGTGCCAGCAGCCTCCGGGTTCCAAGTAACACCATATATTTT. Translation: CASSLRVPSNTIYF.

This clonotype was picked up a small number of times. The chain employs TRBV12-3 or TRBV12-4 and TRBJ1-1; D is ambiguous. With 1 base removed from V and 4 bases from J, the gap between germline ends came to 7 bases. CDR3 length: 13 residues. The CDR3 sequence is CASSLGAGTEAFF. CDR3 bases: TGTGCCAGCAGTTTAGGGGCTGGCACTGAAGCTTTCTTT.

This clonotype was picked up a small number of times. This chain links TRBV3-1 with TRBJ2-1; 11 nucleotides match TRBD2. The CDR3 spans 16 residues. The V and J ends lost 4 bases and 4 bases, in that order; junction bases with no gene match: 6. Germline V gene sequence: CDR1 LGHDT, CDR2 YNNKEL (reference sequence). CDR3 DNA: TGTGCCAGCAGCCGTAGCGGGAGGGCGGAGTACAATGAGCAGTTCTTC. It codes for CASSRSGRAEYNEQFF.